This is a list of T cell receptor beta chains from one sample in a study of CD8+ T cells in alopecia areata. The protocol was immunoSEQ multiplex PCR, while the TCRdb copy is restricted to in-frame clones and leaves out a portion. The sample holds 110,000 to 150,000 clones; roughly 50% are singletons and the top ten take approximately 6.5%. Sample: CD4+ T cells sorted from blood, taken at week 0. The receptors here all came from a human donor with alopecia areata. The conserved cysteine and the conserved F or W are not part of the CDR3 here.

>TRBJ2-5|TRBV5-1
ASSPGQGGQETQY
>TRBJ1-5|TRBV6-5
ASSYRQFNQPQH
>TRBJ1-5|TRBV4-1
ASSLNRDGYSNQPQH
>TRBJ2-3|TRBV30
AWGSVDTQY
>TRBJ1-6|TRBV28
ASSPGSVANSPLH
>TRBJ2-3|TRBV7-2
ASSYGADTQY
>TRBJ2-2|TRBV7-9
ASSLGPPGELF
>TRBJ1-5|TRBV23-1
ASYPNGGYGNQPQH
>TRBJ2-7|TRBV5-6
ASSLVSSYEQY
>TRBJ2-7|TRBV29-1
SVGDYEQY
>TRBJ2-7|TRBV9
ASRLDSTYEQY
>TRBJ2-1|TRBV7-2
ASSLALPGRNEQF
>TRBJ2-5|TRBV7-9
TSSPRLGPGGETQY
>TRBJ2-2|TRBV2
ASSRDTGELF
>TRBJ1-5|TRBV7-9
ASSLGGNSNQPQH
>TRBJ2-5|TRBV7-9
ASSVGQGETQY
>TRBJ2-7|TRBV2
ASRTTSGGSYEQY
>TRBJ2-6|TRBV7-9
ASSASGAGANVLT
>TRBJ2-2|TRBV5-6
ASSLGSSGDLYTGELF
>TRBJ1-2|TRBV30
AWTRSGSYGYT
>TRBJ1-2|TRBV7-2
ASSLGRGTANYGYT
>TRBJ2-5|TRBV7-8
ASSLYGGQETQY
>TRBJ1-4|TRBV7-2
ASSFGKNEKLF
>TRBJ1-1|TRBV29-1
SVGGDLNTEAF
>TRBJ1-1|TRBV5-6
ASSRRGGNTEAF
>TRBJ1-2|TRBV25-1
ASSAEILYGYT
>TRBJ2-5|TRBV5-6
ASSLVAGGRETQY
>TRBJ2-1|TRBV29-1
SVEDWTGTGVIGSYNEQF
>TRBJ1-3|TRBV30
AWSPDGNTIY
>TRBJ2-5|TRBV4-1
ASSQGASGRQETQY
>TRBJ2-4|TRBV6-1
ASSVDSGLRAKNIQY
>TRBJ2-5|TRBV5-1
ASSPYLAGETQY
>TRBJ2-7|TRBV29-1
SAAGTGEGEQY
>TRBJ2-3|TRBV29-1
SVDVVVGDTQY
>TRBJ2-7|TRBV4-1
ASSQGRWRSSSYEQY
>TRBJ1-5|TRBV5-1
ASSLGTENQPQH
>TRBJ1-6|TRBV30
AWRERQGTPLH
>TRBJ2-1|TRBV5-1
ASSLGGYNEQF
>TRBJ1-1|TRBV23-1
ASSQPRAGTGVTEAF
>TRBJ2-1|TRBV30
AWDRGGRNEQF
>TRBJ2-1|TRBV7-9
ASSLAVSTYNEQF
>TRBJ1-1|TRBV5-6
ASSLGYTEAF
>TRBJ2-7|TRBV29-1
SVVGTGGYEQY
>TRBJ1-1|TRBV19
ASLPRGENTEAF
>TRBJ1-5|TRBV6-1
ASSEDWSQH
>TRBJ2-4|TRBV30
AWNRGVGNIQY
>TRBJ2-1|TRBV29-1
SAAGDSYNEQF
>TRBJ1-2|TRBV27
ASQATALGGYT
>TRBJ2-5|TRBV29-1
SVDGHQTQY
>TRBJ1-1|TRBV6-5
ASSLQGPGNTEAF
>TRBJ1-5|TRBV29-1
SVLVGNQPQH
>TRBJ1-2|TRBV7-3
ASSPGAGDYGYT
>TRBJ2-5|TRBV7-2
ASSLNQYGGGETQY